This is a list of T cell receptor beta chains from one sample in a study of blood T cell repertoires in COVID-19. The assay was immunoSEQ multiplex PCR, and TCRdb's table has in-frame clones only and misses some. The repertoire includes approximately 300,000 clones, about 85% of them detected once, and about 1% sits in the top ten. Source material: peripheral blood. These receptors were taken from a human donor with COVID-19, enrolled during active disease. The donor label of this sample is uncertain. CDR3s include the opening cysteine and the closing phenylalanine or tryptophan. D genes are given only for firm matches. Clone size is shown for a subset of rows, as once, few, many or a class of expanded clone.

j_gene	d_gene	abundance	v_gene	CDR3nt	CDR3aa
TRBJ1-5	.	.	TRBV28	TGTGCCAGCAGTTTATCGGCAAGAGGGTCCCAGCATTTT	CASSLSARGSQHF
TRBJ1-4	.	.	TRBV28	TGTGCCAGCAGTTTATCAGTCGCAAGGAGGAGAGTGTTTTTT	CASSLSVARRRVFF
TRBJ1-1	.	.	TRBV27	TGTGCCAGCAGTTTATCCCCGGGACTTCCGAACACTGAAGCTTTCTTT	CASSLSPGLPNTEAFF
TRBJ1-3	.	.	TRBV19	TGTGCCAGTAGCTGGAGGACTGGAAACACCATATATTTT	CASSWRTGNTIYF
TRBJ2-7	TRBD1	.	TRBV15	TGTGCCACCAGCGGGGGACAGACCTACGAGCAGTACTTC	CATSGGQTYEQYF
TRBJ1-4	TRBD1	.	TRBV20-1	TGCAGTGCTAGTGACTACCGGGACAGGGGGCGGTGGAATGAAAAACTGTTTTTT	CSASDYRDRGRWNEKLFF
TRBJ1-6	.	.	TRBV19	TGTGCCAGTAGTATAGAAGCCCTCGGGACATCATCACCCCTCCACTTT	CASSIEALGTSSPLHF
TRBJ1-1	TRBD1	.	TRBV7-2	TGTGCCAGCAGCCCCCACCTCTCAGGGGGCGGTGCTTTCTTT	CASSPHLSGGGAFF
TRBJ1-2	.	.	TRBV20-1	TGCAGTGCTAGTATAGCGGCCTTCGGGGGCTACACCTTC	CSASIAAFGGYTF
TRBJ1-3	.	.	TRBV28	TGTGCCAGTGATAGGGGTTCTGGAAACACCATATATTTT	CASDRGSGNTIYF
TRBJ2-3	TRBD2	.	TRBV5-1	TGCGCCAGCAGCCCAACTGTGGCTAGCGGGAGGGATACGCAGTATTTT	CASSPTVASGRDTQYF
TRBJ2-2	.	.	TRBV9	TGTGCCAGCACCCTGAACACCGGGGAGCTGTTTTTT	CASTLNTGELFF
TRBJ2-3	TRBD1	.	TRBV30	TGTGCCTGGAGGACAGGGCCAAGCACAGATACGCAGTATTTT	CAWRTGPSTDTQYF
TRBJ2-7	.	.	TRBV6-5	TGTGCCAGCAAAACACCTGGCTACGAGCAGTACTTC	CASKTPGYEQYF
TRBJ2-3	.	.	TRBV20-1	TGCAGTGCTAGTCCCCTGCGGGGAGATACGCAGTATTTT	CSASPLRGDTQYF
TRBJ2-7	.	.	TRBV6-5	TGTGCCAGCAGTTACGGCGGGGCCGGCTCCTACGAGCAGTACTTC	CASSYGGAGSYEQYF
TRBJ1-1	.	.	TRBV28	TGTGCCAGCAGTTTCACTAGGTCGGCGGACACTGAAGCTTTCTTT	CASSFTRSADTEAFF
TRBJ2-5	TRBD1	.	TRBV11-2	TGTGCCAGCAGCACGTCGACAGGGGTATGGGGAGAGACCCAGTACTTC	CASSTSTGVWGETQYF
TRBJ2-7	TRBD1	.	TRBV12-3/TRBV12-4	TGTGCCAGCAGTTCACAGGGGACCGAGCAGTACTTC	CASSSQGTEQYF
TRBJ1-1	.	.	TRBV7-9	TGTGCCAGCAGCTTAGTTGACAGCATTTCTTTCTTT	CASSLVDSISFF
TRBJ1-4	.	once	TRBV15	TGTGCCACCAGCCCCGACCCCGGGTTAAGGGAAAAACTGTTTTTT	CATSPDPGLREKLFF
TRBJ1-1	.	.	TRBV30	TGTGCCTGGAGTCCCCCCCGGGGGAGATGGACTGAAGCTTTCTTT	CAWSPPRGRWTEAFF
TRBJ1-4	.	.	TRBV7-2	TGTGCCAGCAGCTTAGCGGCAGGAACTGCAACTAATGAAAAACTGTTTTTT	CASSLAAGTATNEKLFF
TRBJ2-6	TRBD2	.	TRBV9	TGTGCCAGCAGCGCGGGACTAGCGGGAGGTGGGGCCAACGTCCTGACTTTC	CASSAGLAGGGANVLTF
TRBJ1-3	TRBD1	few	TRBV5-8	TGTGCCAGCAGCCGCGGGACAGCCGGAAACACCATATATTTT	CASSRGTAGNTIYF
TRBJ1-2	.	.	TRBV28	TGTGCCAGCAGTTTTATTGACAGTAACTATGGCTACACCTTC	CASSFIDSNYGYTF
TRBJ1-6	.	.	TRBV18	TGTGCCAGCTCACCATCAGGGTCAGGCAGAGACTATAATTCACCCCTCCACTTT	CASSPSGSGRDYNSPLHF
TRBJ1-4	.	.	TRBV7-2	TGTGCCAGCAGCTTTGATCGGGGGGGTAATGAAAAACTGTTTTTT	CASSFDRGGNEKLFF
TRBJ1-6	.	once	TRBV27	TGTGCCAGCAGGGACAGTTATAATTCACCCCTCCACTTT	CASRDSYNSPLHF
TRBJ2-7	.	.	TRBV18	TGTGCCAGCTCACCACTATTCTTGCGGGAGCAGTACTTC	CASSPLFLREQYF
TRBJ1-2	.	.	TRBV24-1	TGTGCCACCAGTGATTTGTCCGTATATGGCTACACCTTC	CATSDLSVYGYTF
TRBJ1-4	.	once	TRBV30	TGTGCCTGTCAGACCCCGATGGGGGGAAAATTGTTTTTT	CACQTPMGGKLFF
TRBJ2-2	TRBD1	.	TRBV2	TGTGCCACAGGGGGCGCGAACACCGGGGAGCTGTTTTTT	CATGGANTGELFF
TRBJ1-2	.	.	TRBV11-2	TGTGCCAGCAGCGCCGTGGGAGGGAACTATGGCTACACCTTC	CASSAVGGNYGYTF
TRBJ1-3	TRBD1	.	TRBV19	TGTGCCAGTAGTCGGCGGGGACAGGGCTCTGGAAACACCATATATTTT	CASSRRGQGSGNTIYF
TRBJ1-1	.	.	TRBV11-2	TGTGCCAGCAGCTCGGGACACTACGGGAACACTGAAGCTTTCTTT	CASSSGHYGNTEAFF
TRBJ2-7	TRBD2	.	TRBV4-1	TGCGCCAGCAGCCAAGAGCGGGAGGGCCCCTACGAGCAGTACTTC	CASSQEREGPYEQYF
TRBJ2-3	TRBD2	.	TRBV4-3	TGCGCCAGCAGATCTAGCGGGCTCTACACAGATACGCAGTATTTT	CASRSSGLYTDTQYF
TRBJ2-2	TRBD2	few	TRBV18	TGTGCCAGCACTTTAGCGGGCGGCACCGGGGAGCTGTTTTTT	CASTLAGGTGELFF
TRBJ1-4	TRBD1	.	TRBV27	TGTGCCAGCAGGCGACAGGGGGCAACTGAAAAACTGTTTTTT	CASRRQGATEKLFF
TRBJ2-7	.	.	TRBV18	TGTGCCAGCTCACCCGAGGGGGGGGGCGCATTGGAAGAGCAGTACTTC	CASSPEGGGALEEQYF
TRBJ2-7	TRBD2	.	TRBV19	TGTGCCAGTAGTATAACTAGCGGGAGGAAGTCGCGGGAGCAGTACTTC	CASSITSGRKSREQYF
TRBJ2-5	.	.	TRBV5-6	TGTGCCAGCAGCTTGTCACTAGTCGGAGAGACCCAGTACTTC	CASSLSLVGETQYF
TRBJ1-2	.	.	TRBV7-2	TGTGCCAGCAGCTTAGATGGGAGAAAGGCAAGAGGGTATGGCTACACCTTC	CASSLDGRKARGYGYTF
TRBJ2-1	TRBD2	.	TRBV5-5	TGTGCCAGCAGCTCGGGACTAGCGGGAGGAACCTACAATGAGCAGTTCTTC	CASSSGLAGGTYNEQFF
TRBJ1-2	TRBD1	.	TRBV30	TGTGCCTGGAGTGTACTCGGACAGGGGGCTGGCTACACCTTC	CAWSVLGQGAGYTF